Listed here are 7 T cell receptor beta chains from one sample, sequenced in a study of PD-L1 blockade in urothelial cancer. Stated time point: peripheral blood 6 weeks after treatment start. Libraries were prepared by immunoSEQ multiplex PCR; TCRdb keeps only in-frame clonotypes and omits some of them. Among tens of thousands of clones listed, about 85% were seen once. The source material was PBMCs, sampled around atezolizumab (anti-PD-L1) treatment. These TCRs come from a man aged 50-59 years with urothelial cancer.

The J gene is TRBJ2-7, the V gene TRBV30; TRBD2 agrees at 8 bases. This CDR3 is 13 amino acids long. Trimming cost V 1 base and J 5 bases; bases outside gene matches: 4. CDR1 GTSNPN and CDR2 SVGIG come from the germline V gene (reference sequence). CDR3 residues: CAWSASLADEQYF. The CDR3 bases are TGTGCCTGGAGTGCCTCACTAGCGGACGAGCAGTACTTC.

The chain has TRBV18 and TRBJ1-2, with 10 bases fitting TRBD1. CDR1 KGHSH and CDR2 LQKENI come from the germline V gene. The CDR3 is made up of 15 amino acids. The ends lost 1 base at V and 10 bases at J; junction bases unmatched: 9. The DNA for the CDR3 is TGTGCCAGCTCACCACGGACAGGGGGAGATTTCGACTACACCTTC. It specifies CASSPRTGGDFDYTF.

This chain joins TRBV7-9 and TRBJ1-4, with TRBD1 identical over 10 bases. Germline V gives CDR1 SEHNR, CDR2 FQNEAQ (reference sequence). V dropped 8 bases and J dropped 7; count of bases not matched to a gene: 4. CDR3 length: 13 residues. The chain's CDR3 is CASQDRGGEKLFF. CDR3 in DNA: TGTGCCAGCCAGGACAGGGGGGGTGAAAAACTGTTTTTT.

V is TRBV27 and J is TRBJ2-1, with 13 bases aligning to TRBD2. Germline-derived CDR1 and CDR2 are MNHEY and SMNVEV (reference sequence). The CDR3 totals 15 residues. V was clipped by 6 bases and J by 4 bases; unmatched bases: 3. The DNA of the CDR3 is TGTGCCAGCAGAACACTAGCGGGAGGGTACAATGAGCAGTTCTTC. This sequence encodes CASRTLAGGYNEQFF.

The genes are TRBV9 and TRBJ1-2; D perhaps matches TRBD1 (6 bases). Between the trimmed V and J ends, which lost 0 bases and 9 bases, there was a span of 12 bases. CDR1 is SGDLS and CDR2 is YYNGEE in the germline V gene. CDR3 length: 13 residues. CDR3 nucleotide sequence: TGTGCCAGCAGCGTAGGGGGGCTTGGGAGCTACACCTTC. It encodes CASSVGGLGSYTF.

The chain recombines TRBV28 with TRBJ2-6; maybe TRBD2 (5 bases). Germline values: CDR1 MDHEN, CDR2 SYDVKM. The CDR3 runs 16 residues. Trimming removed 7 bases at V and 3 bases at J, with 16 bases between. CDR3 loop: CASTRARGYGANVLTF. The CDR3 DNA follows: TGTGCCAGCACCCGAGCCCGCGGGTATGGGGCCAACGTCCTGACTTTC.

J is TRBJ2-7 and V is TRBV18; perhaps TRBD1 as D (6 bases). The CDR3 totals 13 residues. V was pared by 5 bases and J by 2 bases, with 10 bases between. Germline CDR1 reads KGHSH; CDR2 reads LQKENI. CDR3 nucleotides: TGTGCCAGCTCAAAGGGACAAACCTACGAGCAGTACTTC. It encodes CASSKGQTYEQYF. Complete variable domain (other parts from reference TRBV18 and TRBJ2-7): NAGVMQNPRHLVRRRGQEARLRCSPMKGHSHVYWYRQLPEEGLKFMVYLQKENIIDESGMPKERFSAEFPKEGPSILRIQQVVRGDSAAYFCASSKGQTYEQYFGPGTRLTVT.